The TCR beta chain described here comes from a study of blood T cell repertoires in COVID-19. On the study more broadly: Spain, Italy and the United States supplied samples that represented acute and convalescent COVID-19. PBMCs, B-cell-depleted T cells, or T cells provided the cDNA or gDNA that made up the material.

Original handling: The authors estimated nucleated cell counts from reference gene primer amplification. Repertoires were generated with immunoSEQ multiplex PCR, while TCRdb's copy carries only in-frame clones and drops some. V, J and clone size derive from that table, while D and trimming were established from the DNA sequence. The table has approximately 80,000 clones, about four fifths seen once; the top ten hold approximately 44%. Germline trimming cut 6 bases from V and 4 bases from J; bases unmatched to any gene: 12. CDR1 and CDR2 from the germline V gene are KGHSH and LQKENI. The CDR3 runs to 16 residues.

This receptor was identified in a man older than 75 with acute or convalescent COVID-19. The V call is TRBV18, the J call TRBJ2-3; 8 bases line up with TRBD2. Sequenced input: peripheral blood. The CDR3 nucleotides are TGTGCCAGCTCCCCGTTCAGCGGGAGTTCAGCAGATACGCAGTATTTT. Its translation is CASSPFSGSSADTQYF.